Given below is one TCR beta chain in context. The record originates from a study of control samples from healthy donors and cancer patients. Repertoires were generated with immunoSEQ multiplex PCR, while TCRdb's copy carries only in-frame clones and drops some. In the table there are some 410,000 clones, approximately 90% of which are singletons. Deletions cut 4 bases from V and 0 bases from J, with 13 bases between. The CDR3 totals 15 residues. Germline-derived CDR1 and CDR2 are SGHRS and YFSETQ. This rearrangement joins TRBV5-1 to TRBJ1-1, with a possible D match to TRBD1 (6 bases). The TCR sequence derives from a man between 35 and 55 years old with head and neck cancer. Sample: PBMCs. The CDR3 reads CASSLQGQMNTEAFF. For the CDR3, the DNA is TGCGCCAGCAGCCTCCAGGGACAAATGAACACTGAAGCTTTCTTT.